The TCR beta chain under discussion was sequenced for a study of T cell responses to AZD1222 COVID-19 vaccine. Here immunoSEQ multiplex PCR was the method, and the copy in TCRdb shows in-frame clones only, minus some. This table holds about 76,000 clones, around nine tenths found once. V was shortened by 2 bases and J by 3 bases, with 11 bases between the two germline ends. The germline V gene has CDR1 SGHRS and CDR2 YFSETQ. This CDR3 comprises 14 residues. This clone was counted a few times. This rearrangement joins TRBV5-1 to TRBJ2-5; D uncertain. The sequences come from peripheral blood, collected on day 0 of AZD1222 vaccination. The receptor was isolated from an adult in good health. The CDR3 nucleotides read TGCGCCAGCAGCTTCCTTGACTTTAAAGAGACCCAGTACTTC. Residues: CASSFLDFKETQYF. Variable domain in full (rest from reference TRBV5-1 and TRBJ2-5): KAGVTQTPRYLIKTRGQQVTLSCSPISGHRSVSWYQQTPGQGLQFLFEYFSETQRNKGNFPGRFSGRQFSNSRSEMNVSTLELGDSALYLCASSFLDFKETQYFGPGTRLLVL.